This T cell receptor (beta chain) was identified during a study of blood T cell repertoires in COVID-19. Study context: T cells, B-cell-depleted T cells, or PBMCs provided the cDNA or gDNA that served as material.

Methods used by the authors: Reference gene primer amplification yielded estimated nucleated cell counts. Profiling relied on immunoSEQ multiplex PCR, and the TCRdb table lists in-frame clones only, not all of them. V, J and clone size derive from that table, while D and trimming were established from the DNA sequence. This table has about 150,000 clones, 70% to 85% appearing once. Sequenced input: peripheral blood. This receptor was identified in a woman aged 55-69 years with acute or convalescent COVID-19.

The CDR3 protein is CASSAWGGQGYNSPLHF. The CDR3 coding sequence is TGTGCCAGCAGCGCCTGGGGGGGGCAAGGCTATAATTCACCCCTCCACTTT. V gene TRBV28 combines with J gene TRBJ1-6; possible D gene TRBD1, 6 bases. The CDR3 has 17 residues. CDR1 is MDHEN and CDR2 is SYDVKM in the germline V gene. V gave up 6 bases and J gave up 3 bases, with 18 bases separating them.